This passage covers 30 T cell receptor beta chains from one sample sequenced in a study of a mutant IDH1 vaccine in newly diagnosed glioma. Stated time point: week 5, during vaccination. In every dose of vaccine, 300 ug of mutant IDH1 20-mer peptide was given alongside topical imiquimod. Their antigens remain unidentified. Profiling relied on immunoSEQ multiplex PCR, and the TCRdb table lists in-frame clones only, not all of them. The table lists about 53,000 clones, roughly 82% of them singletons. Here the sequenced sample was PBMCs, taken from a glioma patient whose treatment included an IDH1 peptide vaccine. The receptors here all came from a woman between 18 and 30 years old with glioma. Some clones in this sample may be carry-over from other donors' samples.

The genes are TRBV5-1 and TRBJ1-1; D is unresolved. This CDR3 has 15 residues. V was trimmed by 0 bases and J by 4 bases, leaving 13 bases between them. Germline V gene lookup returns CDR1 SGHRS and CDR2 YFSETQ. The CDR3 DNA reads as TGCGCCAGCAGCTTGGCAGGACCGGTTGGCACTGAAGCTTTCTTT. Its translation is CASSLAGPVGTEAFF.

As regards this clone: In this CDR3 the conserved last residue, phenylalanine or tryptophan, is missing, so a read error is likely. V gene TRBV5-4 combines with J gene TRBJ2-7; 11 nucleotides align to TRBD2. This CDR3 is 16 amino acids long. CDR1 and CDR2 (germline): SGHNT, YYREEE (reference sequence). Trimming took 0 bases from V and 1 from J; bases not matched to a gene: 3. In DNA form, the CDR3 reads TGTGCCAGCAGCTTGGAACTAGCGGGAGCTTCCTACGAGCAGTACTCC. Protein sequence: CASSLELAGASYEQYS.

The V gene is TRBV2, the J gene TRBJ1-4; D is undetermined. Germline V gives CDR1 SNHLY, CDR2 FYNNEI. The CDR3 is 15 residues long. Trimming pared 0 bases from V and 7 bases from J, leaving 12 bases between. CDR3 sequence: CASSEAQGRSEKLFF. The CDR3 nucleotides are TGTGCCAGCAGTGAAGCCCAAGGCCGGTCTGAAAAACTGTTTTTT.

V is TRBV13 and J is TRBJ2-7; D might be TRBD1 or TRBD2, each matching 7 bases. Germline-derived CDR1 and CDR2 are PRHDT and FYEKMQ (reference sequence). CDR3 length: 17 residues. With 2 bases removed from V and 6 bases from J, the gap between germline ends came to 23 bases. For the CDR3, the DNA is TGTGCCAGCAGCTTACGGCAGGGGGGAGCGGGACATCTCGAGCAGTACTTC. Residues: CASSLRQGGAGHLEQYF.

The chain joins TRBV5-4 to TRBJ1-5, with 9 nucleotides matching TRBD1. Trimming cost V 4 bases and J 2 bases; bases outside gene matches: 1. The CDR3 contains 14 residues. Germline loops: CDR1 SGHNT, CDR2 YYREEE (reference sequence). CDR3 protein: CASSRQGGNQPQHF. CDR3 DNA: TGTGCCAGCAGCCGACAGGGGGGCAATCAGCCCCAGCATTTT.

The chain employs TRBV27 and TRBJ2-7, with 9 bases aligning to TRBD2. This CDR3 comprises 18 residues. The V gene end was trimmed by 1 base and the J gene end by 4 bases; junction bases not matched to a gene: 14. The germline gives CDR1 MNHEY, CDR2 SMNVEV (reference sequence). In DNA, the CDR3 is TGTGCCAGCAGTTTATATATACCCATAGCGGGAGAAGGGTACGAGCAGTACTTC. Its translation: CASSLYIPIAGEGYEQYF.

The gene calls are TRBV19 and TRBJ2-2, with a possible D match to TRBD2 (6 bases). The V end was cut by 3 bases, the J end by 6 bases, with 14 bases between. This CDR3 spans 15 amino acids. Germline V gives CDR1 LNHDA, CDR2 SQIVND (reference sequence). The CDR3 protein is CASSMGGRGPGELFF. The CDR3 region has the DNA TGTGCCAGTAGTATGGGGGGACGCGGTCCCGGGGAGCTGTTTTTT.

The CDR3 loop reads CASSEAGPNTEAFF. The CDR3 DNA sequence: TGCGCCAGCAGTGAGGCAGGGCCGAACACTGAAGCTTTCTTT. The V call is TRBV10-2, the J call TRBJ1-1; perhaps TRBD1 as D (5 bases). Germline values: CDR1 WSHSY, CDR2 SAAADI. The CDR3 has 14 amino acids. V was pared by 2 bases and J by 1 base, with 8 bases between.

The J gene is TRBJ2-3, the V gene TRBV30; 10 bases agree with TRBD2. This CDR3 has 18 amino acids. Germline CDR1 and CDR2: GTSNPN and SVGIG (reference sequence). Trimming at V came to 2 bases and at J to 1 base, leaving 12 bases not matched to a gene. The CDR3: CAWSSYSGGPLGTDTQYF. The DNA of the CDR3 is TGTGCCTGGAGTTCCTATAGCGGGGGGCCCCTTGGCACAGATACGCAGTATTTT.

This sequence joins TRBV2 and TRBJ1-5, with D tentatively TRBD1 (5 bases). There are 16 residues in the CDR3. The V end was cut by 2 bases, the J end by 2 bases, with 13 bases between. Germline values: CDR1 SNHLY, CDR2 FYNNEI. CDR3: CASSERGGIRNQPQHF. The CDR3 DNA sequence: TGTGCCAGCAGTGAACGTGGGGGGATACGCAATCAGCCCCAGCATTTT.

The CDR3 bases are TGTGCCAGCAGCGTACAGATAAACACTGAAGCTTTCTTT. Its translation is CASSVQINTEAFF. V usage is TRBV9 and J usage is TRBJ1-1; D remains ambiguous. CDR3 length: 13 residues. Trimming pared 1 base from V and 2 bases from J, leaving 6 bases between. The V gene's germline CDR1 is SGDLS and CDR2 YYNGEE.

The chain carries TRBV2 and TRBJ2-3, with D possibly being TRBD1 (5 bases). Germline lookup yields CDR1 SNHLY and CDR2 FYNNEI. Trimming removed 4 bases from V and 1 base from J, with 12 bases in between. The CDR3 loop spans 15 amino acids. The CDR3 coding sequence is TGTGCCAGCAGTGTAATATGGGGCGGCACAGATACGCAGTATTTT. Its protein product is CASSVIWGGTDTQYF. Full variable domain (rest looked up from reference TRBV2 and TRBJ2-3): EPEVTQTPSHQVTQMGQEVILRCVPISNHLYFYWYRQILGQKVEFLVSFYNNEISEKSEIFDDQFSVERPDGSNFTLKIRSTKLEDSAMYFCASSVIWGGTDTQYFGPGTRLTVL.

The chain recombines TRBV30 with TRBJ2-7; possibly TRBD1 for D (7 bases). Germline V lookup: CDR1 GTSNPN, CDR2 SVGIG (reference sequence). Trimming shortened V by 3 bases and J by 3 bases, and 9 bases separated the two germline ends. This CDR3 contains 12 residues. The DNA of the CDR3 is TGTGCCTGGAGCAGGGGGGACTACGAGCAGTACTTC. As protein: CAWSRGDYEQYF.

V is TRBV7-6 and J is TRBJ1-1; the D gene is possibly TRBD1 (6 bases). V dropped 5 bases and J dropped 0 bases, with 10 bases sitting between them. In germline, CDR1 is SGHVS, CDR2 FNYEAQ. There are 14 residues in the CDR3. CDR3 in amino acids: CASSPGAVNTEAFF. Written as DNA, the CDR3 is TGTGCCAGCAGCCCAGGGGCGGTGAACACTGAAGCTTTCTTT.

This chain uses TRBV5-1 with TRBJ1-4, with TRBD1 matching 8 bases. With V trimmed by 4 bases and J by 11 bases, 13 bases remained unmatched. This CDR3 is built from 15 residues. CDR1 SGHRS and CDR2 YFSETQ come from the germline V gene. In DNA form, the CDR3 reads TGCGCCAGCAGCCCAGACGGACAGGGTTCAGGCAAACTGTTTTTT. The encoded protein is CASSPDGQGSGKLFF.

Only one count was recorded for this clone. The rearrangement links TRBV6-5 to TRBJ1-2; D is undetermined. V was cut by 2 bases and J by 12 bases, with 10 bases left in between. Germline V lookup: CDR1 MNHEY, CDR2 SVGAGI. This CDR3 contains 11 residues. The DNA for the CDR3 is TGTGCCAGCAGTTACCCCCCAGTCCACACCTTC. It encodes CASSYPPVHTF.

This clone has a single count. The chain links TRBV18 to TRBJ1-3, with D possibly TRBD1 on 5 matching bases. Germline CDR1 reads KGHSH; CDR2 reads LQKENI. V lost 6 bases to trimming and J lost 2 bases, with 14 bases between them. The CDR3 spans 15 residues. For the CDR3, the DNA is TGTGCCAGCTCTTCCGCGGACAATGCTGGAAACACCATATATTTT. This codes for CASSSADNAGNTIYF.

The chain joins TRBV7-6 to TRBJ1-1; D unresolved. V was shortened by 0 bases and J by 6 bases, with 8 bases between the two germline ends. The CDR3 extends over 13 amino acids. CDR1 SGHVS and CDR2 FNYEAQ come from the germline V gene. CDR3 protein: CASSLAHRSEAFF. CDR3 nucleotide sequence: TGTGCCAGCAGCTTAGCCCACAGATCTGAAGCTTTCTTT.

This clone turned up a few times. The chain employs TRBV7-3 and TRBJ2-1; D is possibly TRBD1 (8 bases). The germline gives CDR1 SGHTA, CDR2 FQGTGA. V was cut by 5 bases and J by 4 bases, with 15 bases left in between. This CDR3 has 15 residues. The CDR3 is CASSPYRGGYNEQFF. The CDR3, as DNA: TGTGCCAGCAGCCCCTACAGGGGGGGGTACAATGAGCAGTTCTTC.

This sequence joins TRBV16 and TRBJ1-1, with D uncertain. The CDR3 has 14 amino acids. Trimming removed 4 bases from V and 3 bases from J, with 12 bases in between. CDR1 KGHSY and CDR2 FQNENV come from the germline V gene. CDR3 region: CASSLAGGYTEAFF. Written as DNA, the CDR3 is TGTGCCAGCAGCCTTGCGGGAGGATACACTGAAGCTTTCTTT.

This chain connects TRBV7-2 to TRBJ1-5, with D possibly TRBD1 on 5 matching bases. Germline assignment: CDR1 SGHTA and CDR2 FQGNSA. CDR3 length: 14 amino acids. Between the trimmed V and J ends, which lost 1 base and 2 bases, there was a span of 6 bases. CDR3: CASSLGGGNQPQHF. The CDR3 DNA reads as TGTGCCAGCAGCTTAGGGGGGGGCAATCAGCCCCAGCATTTT.

V gene TRBV10-3 combines with J gene TRBJ2-2; 8 positions match TRBD2. The CDR3 runs 14 residues. Germline CDR1 is ENHRY and CDR2 is SYGVKD. The V segment lost 4 bases and the J segment 3 bases; nucleotides outside the gene matches: 1. CDR3 loop: CAISGAGDTGELFF. The CDR3 nucleotides are TGTGCCATCAGTGGAGCGGGAGACACCGGGGAGCTGTTTTTT.

This chain connects TRBV19 to TRBJ1-5; tentatively, D is TRBD1 (6 bases). Trimming took 6 bases from V and 4 from J, leaving 19 bases between them. CDR1 and CDR2 from the germline V gene are LNHDA and SQIVND (reference sequence). This CDR3 comprises 16 residues. Written as DNA, the CDR3 is TGTGCCAGTAGACCTGACCAGGGGTCCGGGAATCAGCCCCAGCATTTT. Translated, it gives CASRPDQGSGNQPQHF.

This clone was seen only a few times. The chain has TRBV27 and TRBJ1-1; D is possibly TRBD1 (5 bases). CDR1 is MNHEY, CDR2 SMNVEV, per germline (reference sequence). The V and J ends lost 7 bases and 3 bases respectively, with 21 bases between them. This CDR3 comprises 16 residues. The CDR3 nucleotides are TGTGCCAGCATCAGAAGTCCCCACTCAGGGTACACTGAAGCTTTCTTT. Encoded protein: CASIRSPHSGYTEAFF.

The chain employs TRBV19 and TRBJ1-5; the D gene is possibly TRBD1 (6 bases). This CDR3 has 13 amino acids. Trimming took off 2 bases at V and 5 bases at J, with 7 bases between the two ends. Germline CDR1 reads LNHDA; CDR2 reads SQIVND (reference sequence). The CDR3 DNA reads TGTGCCAGTAGTATAAGGGGGGATCAGCCCCAGCATTTT. This translates into CASSIRGDQPQHF.

A remark on this clone: At one end, the junction sequence differs from germline, possibly due to a read error. The chain joins TRBV20-1 to TRBJ1-2; possible D gene TRBD1, 5 bases. The CDR3 totals 11 residues. Germline V CDR1 and CDR2: DFQATT, SNEGSKA (reference sequence). The CDR3 here is CSAAGTGLFFF. In DNA form, the CDR3 reads TGCAGTGCCGCCGGGACCGGGTTGTTCTTCTTC.

The chain recombines TRBV27 with TRBJ2-2; D is possibly TRBD2 (7 bases). V lost 3 bases, J lost 4 bases, and 15 bases lay in between. The CDR3 length is 16 residues. Germline CDR1 is MNHEY and CDR2 is SMNVEV (reference sequence). The CDR3 sequence is CASSLSGGGPTGELFF. In nucleotides, the CDR3 is TGTGCCAGCAGTTTGAGTGGCGGGGGCCCCACCGGGGAGCTGTTTTTT.

In its sample, this clone was seen a few times. The chain carries TRBV30 and TRBJ2-6; D is unresolved. The V and J ends lost 2 bases and 1 base respectively, with 12 bases between them. This CDR3 has 16 amino acids. CDR1 is GTSNPN and CDR2 is SVGIG in the germline V gene (reference sequence). This CDR3 is CAWSPSRRSGANVLTF. The CDR3 coding sequence is TGTGCCTGGAGTCCATCCCGACGTTCTGGGGCCAACGTCCTGACTTTC.

This clone was recorded once. The chain combines TRBV11-3 with TRBJ1-1; the D gene is possibly TRBD1 (5 bases). Deletions cut 5 bases from V and 0 bases from J, with 7 bases between. Germline-derived CDR1 and CDR2 are SGHNT and YENEEA. The CDR3 length is 13 residues. The CDR3: CASSPGMNTEAFF. CDR3 in DNA: TGTGCCAGCAGCCCAGGGATGAACACTGAAGCTTTCTTT.

This chain connects TRBV30 to TRBJ2-2, with no clear D. V was shortened by 5 bases and J by 6 bases, with 4 bases between the two germline ends. In germline, CDR1 is GTSNPN, CDR2 SVGIG (reference sequence). The CDR3 totals 10 residues. The CDR3 protein is CAWESGELFF. The DNA of the CDR3 is TGTGCCTGGGAGTCCGGGGAGCTGTTTTTT.